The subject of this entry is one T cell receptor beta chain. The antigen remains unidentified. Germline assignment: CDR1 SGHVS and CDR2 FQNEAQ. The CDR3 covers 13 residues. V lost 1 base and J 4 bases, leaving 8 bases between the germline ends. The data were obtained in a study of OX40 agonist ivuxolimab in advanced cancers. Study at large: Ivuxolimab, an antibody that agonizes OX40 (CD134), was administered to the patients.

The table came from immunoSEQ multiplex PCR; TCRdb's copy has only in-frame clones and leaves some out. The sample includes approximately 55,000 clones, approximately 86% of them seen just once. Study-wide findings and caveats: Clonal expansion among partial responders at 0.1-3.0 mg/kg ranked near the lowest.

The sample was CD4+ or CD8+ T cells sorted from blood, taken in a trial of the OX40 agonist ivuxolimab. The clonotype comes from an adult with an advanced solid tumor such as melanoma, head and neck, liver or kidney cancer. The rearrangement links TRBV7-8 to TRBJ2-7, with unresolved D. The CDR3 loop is CASSLEVRYEQYF. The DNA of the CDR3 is TGTGCCAGCAGCTTAGAGGTGCGGTACGAGCAGTACTTC.